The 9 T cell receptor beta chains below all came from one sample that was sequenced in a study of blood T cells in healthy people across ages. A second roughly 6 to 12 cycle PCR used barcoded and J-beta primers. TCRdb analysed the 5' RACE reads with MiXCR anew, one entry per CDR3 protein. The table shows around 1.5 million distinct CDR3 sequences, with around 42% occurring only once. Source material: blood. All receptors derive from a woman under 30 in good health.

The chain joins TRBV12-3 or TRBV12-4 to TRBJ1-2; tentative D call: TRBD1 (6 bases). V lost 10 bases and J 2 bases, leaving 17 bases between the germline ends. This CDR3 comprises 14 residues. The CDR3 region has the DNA TGTGCCATCGCAATCGGGGGCGGGAACTATGGCTACACCTTC. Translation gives CAIAIGGGNYGYTF.

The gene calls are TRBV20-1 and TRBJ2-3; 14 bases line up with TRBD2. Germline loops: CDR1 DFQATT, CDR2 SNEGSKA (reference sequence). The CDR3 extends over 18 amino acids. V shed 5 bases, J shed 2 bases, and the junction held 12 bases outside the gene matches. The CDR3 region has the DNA TGCAGTGCTGGAAGACTAGCGGGGGGGCAACAAAACACAGATACGCAGTATTTT. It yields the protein CSAGRLAGGQQNTDTQYF.

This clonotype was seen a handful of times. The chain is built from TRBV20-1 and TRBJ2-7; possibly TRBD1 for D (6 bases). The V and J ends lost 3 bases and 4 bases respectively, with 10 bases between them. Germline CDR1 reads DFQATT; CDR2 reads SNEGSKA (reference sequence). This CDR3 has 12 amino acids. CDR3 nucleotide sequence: TGCAGTGCTAGTAGGGACAAGTACGAGCAGTACTTC. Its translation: CSASRDKYEQYF.

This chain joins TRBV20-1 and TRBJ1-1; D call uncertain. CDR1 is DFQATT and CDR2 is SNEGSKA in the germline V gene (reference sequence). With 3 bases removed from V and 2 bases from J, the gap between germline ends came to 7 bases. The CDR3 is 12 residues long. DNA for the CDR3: TGCAGTGCTAGTAGGCAAAACACTGAAGCTTTCTTT. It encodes CSASRQNTEAFF.

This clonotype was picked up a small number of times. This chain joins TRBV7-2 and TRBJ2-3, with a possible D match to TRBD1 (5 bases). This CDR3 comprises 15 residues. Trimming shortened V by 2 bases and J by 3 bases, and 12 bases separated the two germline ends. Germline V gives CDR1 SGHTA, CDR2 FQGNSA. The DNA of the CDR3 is TGTGCCAGCAGCTTAACAGGAATAAAAACAGATACGCAGTATTTT. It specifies CASSLTGIKTDTQYF.

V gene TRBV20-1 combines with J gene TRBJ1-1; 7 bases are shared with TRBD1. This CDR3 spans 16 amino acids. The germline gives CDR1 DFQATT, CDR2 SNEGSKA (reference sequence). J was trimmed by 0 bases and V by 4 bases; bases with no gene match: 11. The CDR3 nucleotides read TGCAGTGCTATTCCGGGACAGAAGTACATGAACACTGAAGCTTTCTTT. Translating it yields CSAIPGQKYMNTEAFF.

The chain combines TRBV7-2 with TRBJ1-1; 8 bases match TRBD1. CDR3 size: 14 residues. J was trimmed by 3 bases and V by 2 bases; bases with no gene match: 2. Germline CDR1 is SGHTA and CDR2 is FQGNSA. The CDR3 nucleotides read TGTGCCAGCAGCTTATACAGGGGGTACACTGAAGCTTTCTTT. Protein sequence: CASSLYRGYTEAFF.

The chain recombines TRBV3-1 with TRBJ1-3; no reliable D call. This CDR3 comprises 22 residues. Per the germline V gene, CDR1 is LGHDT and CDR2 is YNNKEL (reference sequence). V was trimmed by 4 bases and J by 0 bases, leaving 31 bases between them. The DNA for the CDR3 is TGTGCCAGCAGCCCAGTATTGCCGAGTCGGCGGTTGACCGCTCACTCTGGAAACACCATATATTTT. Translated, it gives CASSPVLPSRRLTAHSGNTIYF.

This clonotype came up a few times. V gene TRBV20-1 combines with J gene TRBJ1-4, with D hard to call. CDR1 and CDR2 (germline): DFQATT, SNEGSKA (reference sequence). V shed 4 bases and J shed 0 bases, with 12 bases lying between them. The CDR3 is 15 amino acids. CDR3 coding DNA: TGCAGTGCTACGGACGCACGGTCAACTAATGAAAAACTGTTTTTT. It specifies CSATDARSTNEKLFF.